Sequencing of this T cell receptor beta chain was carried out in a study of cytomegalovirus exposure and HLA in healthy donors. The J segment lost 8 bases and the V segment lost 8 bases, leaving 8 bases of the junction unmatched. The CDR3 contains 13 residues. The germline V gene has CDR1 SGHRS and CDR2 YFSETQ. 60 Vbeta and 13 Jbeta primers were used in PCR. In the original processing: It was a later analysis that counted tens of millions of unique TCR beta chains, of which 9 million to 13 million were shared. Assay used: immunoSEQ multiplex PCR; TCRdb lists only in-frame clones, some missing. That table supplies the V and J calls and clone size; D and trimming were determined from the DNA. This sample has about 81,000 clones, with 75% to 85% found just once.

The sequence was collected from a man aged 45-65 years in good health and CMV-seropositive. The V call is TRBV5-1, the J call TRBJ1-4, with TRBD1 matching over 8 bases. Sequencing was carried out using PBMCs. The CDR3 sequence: CASADREDEKLFF. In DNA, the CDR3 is TGCGCCAGTGCGGACAGGGAAGACGAAAAACTGTTTTTT.